Listed below are T cell receptor beta chains from one sample, sequenced in a study of control samples from healthy donors and cancer patients. Assay: immunoSEQ multiplex PCR; the TCRdb copy retains only in-frame clones and omits some. The sample has approximately 140,000 clones, roughly 92% seen once. The sequenced sample consisted of blood. The receptors here all came from a middle-aged man in good health. Each CDR3 is given with its conserved first and last residue. A D gene is named only where the DNA matches it firmly. Not all rows give a size; the values are once, few, many and, for expanded clones, a class.

TRBD1 | TRBJ1-1 | TRBV28 | - | CASSIGTGKWSEAFF | TGTGCCAGCAGTATAGGGACAGGGAAGTGGTCTGAAGCTTTCTTT
- | TRBJ1-3 | TRBV11-2 | - | CASNLPRGGYSGNTIYF | TGTGCCAGCAACCTACCGCGCGGCGGGTACTCTGGAAACACCATATATTTT
- | TRBJ1-1 | TRBV5-6 | once | CASHLGGLNTEAFF | TGTGCCAGCCACTTAGGTGGGCTGAACACTGAAGCTTTCTTT
TRBD2 | TRBJ2-4 | TRBV2 | - | CASSEKEVGLTKNIQYF | TGTGCCAGCAGTGAGAAAGAGGTGGGACTAACCAAAAACATTCAGTACTTC
- | TRBJ1-6 | TRBV29-1 | - | CSARSGGSYNSPLHF | TGCAGCGCCCGTAGCGGGGGCTCCTATAATTCACCCCTCCACTTT
- | TRBJ2-3 | TRBV5-1 | - | CASSWSAGISTDTQYF | TGCGCCAGCAGCTGGAGCGCGGGAATTAGCACAGATACGCAGTATTTT
TRBD2 | TRBJ2-2 | TRBV11-2 | - | CASVVAGGPYTGELFF | TGTGCCAGCGTGGTAGCGGGGGGGCCATACACCGGGGAGCTGTTTTTT
- | TRBJ2-5 | TRBV5-1 | - | CASSLGSSQETQYF | TGCGCCAGCAGCTTGGGAAGCTCGCAAGAGACCCAGTACTTC
- | TRBJ2-3 | TRBV30 | - | CAWSVGPDTQYF | TGTGCCTGGAGTGTAGGTCCAGATACGCAGTATTTT
TRBD1 | TRBJ1-1 | TRBV6-5 | - | CASSPTGGLTEAFF | TGTGCCAGCAGTCCTACAGGGGGCCTCACTGAAGCTTTCTTT
- | TRBJ2-7 | TRBV6-5 | - | CASSRQYSYEQYF | TGTGCCAGCAGTAGACAGTACTCCTACGAGCAGTACTTC
TRBD2 | TRBJ2-1 | TRBV7-9 | - | CASSSGLAGVYEQFF | TGTGCCAGCAGCTCGGGACTAGCGGGAGTCTATGAGCAGTTCTTC
TRBD1 | TRBJ1-2 | TRBV9 | - | CASSGRTGERYGYTF | TGTGCCAGCAGTGGAAGGACAGGGGAGCGCTATGGCTACACCTTC
- | TRBJ1-5 | TRBV7-2 | - | CASSLWGASQPQHF | TGTGCCAGCAGCTTATGGGGGGCCAGTCAGCCCCAGCATTTT
TRBD1 | TRBJ2-2 | TRBV9 | once | CASSATGGIDTGELFF | TGTGCCAGCAGCGCCACAGGGGGCATTGACACCGGGGAGCTGTTTTTT